This TCR beta chain was observed in a study of CD8+CD57+ T cells in acquired aplastic anemia. The sequenced patients had an expansion of CD8+CD57+ cells seen by flow cytometry. Genomic DNA, serving as template, underwent TCR beta VDJ and CDR3 profiling. MiXCR, applied by TCRdb to the reads, yields one record per CDR3 protein. The sample shows around 170,000 distinct CDR3 sequences, over 40% of them seen only once. The receptor's source is a human donor with aplastic anemia. The material sequenced was sorted CD4+, CD8+, or CD8+CD57+ T cells (not recorded which) from PBMCs.

This CDR3 is CASSLVAGGDTGNTIYF. Here the CDR3 DNA reads TGTGCCAGCAGCTTAGTGGCTGGCGGGGATACTGGAAACACCATATATTTT. The chain links TRBV11-2 to TRBJ1-3; no definite D call. The CDR3 runs 17 residues. CDR1 and CDR2 from the germline V gene are SGHAT and FQNNGV. V gave up 1 base and J gave up 2 bases, with 15 bases separating them.